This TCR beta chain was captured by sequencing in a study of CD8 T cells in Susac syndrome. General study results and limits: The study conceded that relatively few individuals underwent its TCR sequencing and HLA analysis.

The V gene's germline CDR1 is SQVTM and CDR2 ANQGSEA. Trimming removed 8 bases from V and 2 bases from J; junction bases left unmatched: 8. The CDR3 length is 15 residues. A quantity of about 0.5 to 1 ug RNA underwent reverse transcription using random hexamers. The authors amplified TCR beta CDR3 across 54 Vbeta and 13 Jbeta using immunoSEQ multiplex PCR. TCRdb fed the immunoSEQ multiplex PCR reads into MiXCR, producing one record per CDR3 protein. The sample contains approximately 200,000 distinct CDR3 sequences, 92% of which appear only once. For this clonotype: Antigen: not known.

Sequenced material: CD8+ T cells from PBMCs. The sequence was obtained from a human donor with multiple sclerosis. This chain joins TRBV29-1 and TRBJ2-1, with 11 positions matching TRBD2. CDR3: CSTLEGLAAYNEQFF. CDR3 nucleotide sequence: TGCAGCACACTTGAGGGACTAGCGGCCTACAATGAGCAGTTCTTC.